This TCR beta chain originates from a study of blood T cell repertoires in COVID-19. For the study at large: Samples came from the United States, Italy and Spain, spanning acute and convalescent COVID-19.

Authors' analysis steps: Quantification of nucleated cells was approximated via reference gene primer amplification. Produced via immunoSEQ multiplex PCR; TCRdb's table is partial and in-frame only. V and J calls and clone size are those listed in that table; D and trimming were worked out from the DNA. The sample lists under 250,000 clones; around 90% were seen once. Before being deemed recovered, Cohort 3 donors had two negative PCRs, clearance, or symptom resolution. The TCR sequence derives from a young man who had recovered from COVID-19. Sequenced sample: PBMCs or T cells enriched from blood (not recorded which).

The DNA for the CDR3 is TGTGCCAGCAGCTCTGGAGGCTACGACAATGAGCAGTTCTTC. Protein sequence: CASSSGGYDNEQFF. The chain links TRBV7-2 to TRBJ2-1, with D perhaps TRBD2 (5 bases). CDR1 SGHTA and CDR2 FQGNSA come from the germline V gene. The CDR3 extends over 14 amino acids. V was pared by 4 bases and J by 5 bases, with 12 bases between.